The present T cell receptor beta chain was sequenced within a study of persistence of HIV-infected CD4 T cells. Overlapping HIV-1 Gag 15-mer peptides at around 1 ug per peptide per mL were used. Memory cells lacking CD40L and CD69 with high CD45RO were sorted. Trimming removed 0 bases at V and 2 bases at J, with 15 bases between. Germline V CDR1 and CDR2: MGHRA, YSYEKL. The CDR3 is made up of 17 amino acids. The immunoSEQ assay was version 4, run in survey mode. Genomic DNA was diluted to around 10 ng/uL, up to 1 ug per sample. Measured with immunoSEQ multiplex PCR; TCRdb has only the in-frame clones, and not every one. The table records 30,000 to 35,000 clones, roughly four fifths of them present only once. As concerns this clone: Its antigen is not known.

J is TRBJ2-3 and V is TRBV4-1, with unresolved D. This TCR came from an adult woman with HIV who was CMV-seropositive. The sample was CD4+ T cells sorted from PBMCs after roughly 18-hour stimulation, taken from a patient who received antiretroviral therapy. CDR3 protein: CASSQDQNRALTDTQYF. CDR3 DNA sequence: TGCGCCAGCAGCCAAGATCAGAACCGAGCGCTCACAGATACGCAGTATTTT.